This T cell receptor beta chain was captured by sequencing in a study of OX40 agonist ivuxolimab in advanced cancers. Repertoires were generated with immunoSEQ multiplex PCR, while TCRdb's copy carries only in-frame clones and drops some. The table lists 45,000 to 50,000 clones, around 89% of them singletons. This clone came up once. Its antigen is unknown. Deletions cut 11 bases from V and 0 bases from J, with 11 bases between. The germline V gene encodes CDR1 SGHAT and CDR2 FQNNGV. The CDR3 spans 13 residues. The study, taken as a whole, reports: The study found among the lowest clonal expansion in partial responders at 0.1-3.0 mg/kg.

This clonotype originated in an adult with an advanced solid tumor such as melanoma, head and neck, liver or kidney cancer. Sequenced here: CD4+ or CD8+ T cells sorted from blood, sampled in a trial of the OX40 agonist ivuxolimab. V is TRBV11-2 and J is TRBJ1-3; D is uncertain. The chain's CDR3 is CAASRVSGNTIYF. DNA of the CDR3: TGTGCCGCCTCAAGGGTCTCTGGAAACACCATATATTTT.